Sequencing of this TCR beta chain was carried out in a study of breast tumors, draining lymph nodes, adjacent tissues. Overall study findings and caveats: The data were judged consistent with most tumor T cells coming from lymph node and expanding in tumor.

Samples came from axillary lymph nodes draining the breast cancer. V was shortened by 4 bases and J by 5 bases, with 14 bases between the two germline ends. The CDR3 is 14 amino acids. Germline assignment: CDR1 LNHDA and CDR2 SQIVND (reference sequence). TCRdb used MiXCR to reprocess the multiplex PCR reads, holding one entry per CDR3 protein. The repertoire holds some 140,000 distinct CDR3 sequences, with over 20% as singletons. The table lists this clonotype with many counts. What it binds is not known. The chain recombines TRBV19 with TRBJ2-5; D might be TRBD2 (5 bases). Source material: axillary lymph node tissue. The TCR comes from a female donor with breast cancer. Some clones in this sample may be carry-over from other donors' samples. This CDR3 reads CASSTSRGWETQYF. CDR3 DNA: TGTGCCAGTAGTACTTCCAGAGGGTGGGAGACCCAGTACTTC.